Listed below are T cell receptor beta chains from one sample, sequenced in a study of PD-1 blockade in classical Hodgkin lymphoma. TCRdb keeps only in-frame clones here, not all; method: immunoSEQ multiplex PCR. Of approximately 90,000 clones in the sample, more than 80% were seen once. The sample here was peripheral blood mononuclear cells (PBMCs), taken before the fourth cycle of nivolumab. The receptors originated from a human donor with classical Hodgkin lymphoma. Each CDR3 is given with its conserved first and last residue. The D gene is left open where the match is weak. Part of the rows lack a size; the others show once, few, many or a class for expanded clones.

abundance: .; j_gene: TRBJ1-2; d_gene: TRBD1; v_gene: TRBV19; CDR3nt: TGTGCCAGTAGTACCGGGACAGGTCTCCGGTATGGCTACACCTTC; CDR3aa: CASSTGTGLRYGYTF
abundance: few; j_gene: TRBJ2-1; d_gene: .; v_gene: TRBV7-3; CDR3nt: TGTGCCAGCAGCTTAGCGGGGCCCGGCTCCTACAATGAGCAGTTCTTC; CDR3aa: CASSLAGPGSYNEQFF
abundance: once; j_gene: TRBJ2-7; d_gene: .; v_gene: TRBV13; CDR3nt: TGTGCCAGCAGCCAAGCGCCACCCTCCTACGAGCAGTACTTC; CDR3aa: CASSQAPPSYEQYF
abundance: .; j_gene: TRBJ2-2; d_gene: TRBD2; v_gene: TRBV5-4; CDR3nt: TGTGCCAGCAGCTCTGAAGGCGGGAGGGCGACCGGGGAGCTGTTTTTT; CDR3aa: CASSSEGGRATGELFF
abundance: .; j_gene: TRBJ2-4; d_gene: TRBD1; v_gene: TRBV5-3; CDR3nt: TGTGCCAGGATGGGACAGGCCTTAGCCAAAAACATTCAGTACTTC; CDR3aa: CARMGQALAKNIQYF
abundance: .; j_gene: TRBJ2-1; d_gene: .; v_gene: TRBV29-1; CDR3nt: TGCAGCGTCGGGACTGCAACCTACAATGAGCAGTTCTTC; CDR3aa: CSVGTATYNEQFF
abundance: .; j_gene: TRBJ2-1; d_gene: .; v_gene: TRBV6-5; CDR3nt: TGTGCCAGCAGGGGGAGGGGGGTTTCCTACAATGAGCAGTTCTTC; CDR3aa: CASRGRGVSYNEQFF
abundance: .; j_gene: TRBJ2-5; d_gene: TRBD2; v_gene: TRBV5-4; CDR3nt: TGTGCCAGCAGCTCTGCCCTGACTAGCCGTCAAGAGACCCAGTACTTC; CDR3aa: CASSSALTSRQETQYF
abundance: .; j_gene: TRBJ1-1; d_gene: .; v_gene: TRBV11-2; CDR3nt: TGTGCCAGCAGCTCAAATCCTGGGGGGAACACTGAAGCTTTCTTT; CDR3aa: CASSSNPGGNTEAFF
abundance: .; j_gene: TRBJ2-1; d_gene: TRBD2; v_gene: TRBV9; CDR3nt: TGTGCCAGCAGCGTAGCGGGAGGATCCTACAATGAGCAGTTCTTC; CDR3aa: CASSVAGGSYNEQFF
abundance: .; j_gene: TRBJ2-5; d_gene: TRBD2; v_gene: TRBV4-2; CDR3nt: TGTGCCAGCAGCCAAGCCACCTCTAGCGGGACCCCGTACCAAGAGACCCAGTACTTC; CDR3aa: CASSQATSSGTPYQETQYF
abundance: .; j_gene: TRBJ2-7; d_gene: TRBD1; v_gene: TRBV19; CDR3nt: TGTGCCAGTAGTAGCCAGGGGGCATTCTACGAGCAGTACTTC; CDR3aa: CASSSQGAFYEQYF
abundance: .; j_gene: TRBJ1-3; d_gene: .; v_gene: TRBV7-9; CDR3nt: TGTGCCAGCAGCTCCGGTGGCTTCAGCTCTGGAAACACCATATATTTT; CDR3aa: CASSSGGFSSGNTIYF
abundance: .; j_gene: TRBJ2-1; d_gene: .; v_gene: TRBV25-1; CDR3nt: TGTGCCAGCAGTGCCACAGGGGGGGACCGTCACAATGAGCAGTTCTTC; CDR3aa: CASSATGGDRHNEQFF
abundance: .; j_gene: TRBJ2-3; d_gene: .; v_gene: TRBV30; CDR3nt: TGTGCCTGGAGAGGGGGGAGTGGCTCGGCAGATACGCAGTATTTT; CDR3aa: CAWRGGSGSADTQYF
abundance: .; j_gene: TRBJ2-1; d_gene: .; v_gene: TRBV6-6; CDR3nt: TGTGCCAGCACCAAGACAGCCTACGATGAGCAGTTCTTC; CDR3aa: CASTKTAYDEQFF
abundance: once; j_gene: TRBJ2-1; d_gene: .; v_gene: TRBV7-2; CDR3nt: TGTGCCAGCAGACCCGTTGGCCCAGTGGGATACAATGAGCAGTTCTTC; CDR3aa: CASRPVGPVGYNEQFF
abundance: .; j_gene: TRBJ2-7; d_gene: .; v_gene: TRBV5-1; CDR3nt: TGCGCCAGCAGCTTGGGGGTGACAACCTACGAGCAGTACTTC; CDR3aa: CASSLGVTTYEQYF
abundance: .; j_gene: TRBJ2-7; d_gene: .; v_gene: TRBV7-2; CDR3nt: TGTGCCAGCAGCTTAGCGGGTGGGAGCTCCTACGAGCAGTACTTC; CDR3aa: CASSLAGGSSYEQYF
abundance: .; j_gene: TRBJ2-4; d_gene: TRBD2; v_gene: TRBV5-1; CDR3nt: TGCGCCAGCAGCACCGGGACTAGCGGCCGTAGCCTTCAGTACTTC; CDR3aa: CASSTGTSGRSLQYF
abundance: .; j_gene: TRBJ2-5; d_gene: TRBD1; v_gene: TRBV5-1; CDR3nt: TGCGCCAGCAGCTCACTCTCCGGGACAGGGGGCGCAGGGGGAGAGACCCAGTACTTC; CDR3aa: CASSSLSGTGGAGGETQYF
abundance: .; j_gene: TRBJ2-1; d_gene: TRBD2; v_gene: TRBV10-1; CDR3nt: TGCGCCAGCAGTGGGGCAGGGGCTAGCGGGAGCTCCTACAATGAGCAGTTCTTC; CDR3aa: CASSGAGASGSSYNEQFF
abundance: .; j_gene: TRBJ2-2; d_gene: .; v_gene: TRBV5-1; CDR3nt: TGCGCCAGCAGCTCCCGCGACCTGAACACCGGGGAGCTGTTTTTT; CDR3aa: CASSSRDLNTGELFF
abundance: .; j_gene: TRBJ2-1; d_gene: TRBD2; v_gene: TRBV6-5; CDR3nt: TGTGCCAGCAGTGCGATAGCGGGAGCTGGTTATGAGCAGTTCTTC; CDR3aa: CASSAIAGAGYEQFF
abundance: .; j_gene: TRBJ1-6; d_gene: TRBD1; v_gene: TRBV30; CDR3nt: TGTGCCTGGAGGGTCTCCGGGACAGATAATTCACCCCTCCACTTT; CDR3aa: CAWRVSGTDNSPLHF
abundance: .; j_gene: TRBJ2-1; d_gene: TRBD2; v_gene: TRBV7-8; CDR3nt: TGTGCCAGCAGCCCAAGGACTAGCGGAAAGTTCTTC; CDR3aa: CASSPRTSGKFF
abundance: .; j_gene: TRBJ2-7; d_gene: .; v_gene: TRBV7-9; CDR3nt: TGTGCCAGCAGCTTACAGGTTCTGGACGAGCAGTACTTC; CDR3aa: CASSLQVLDEQYF
abundance: .; j_gene: TRBJ2-2; d_gene: .; v_gene: TRBV30; CDR3nt: TGTGCCTGGAGTTTCCGTACCGGGGAGCTGTTTTTT; CDR3aa: CAWSFRTGELFF
abundance: .; j_gene: TRBJ1-2; d_gene: .; v_gene: TRBV4-1; CDR3nt: TGCGCCAGCAGCCACCCAGCGGCGGGGGGGCACTATGGCTACACCTTC; CDR3aa: CASSHPAAGGHYGYTF
abundance: .; j_gene: TRBJ2-5; d_gene: .; v_gene: TRBV5-1; CDR3nt: TGCGCCAGCAGCCCCTTAGGTGGAGGACTCCAAGAGACCCAGTACTTC; CDR3aa: CASSPLGGGLQETQYF
abundance: once; j_gene: TRBJ1-3; d_gene: .; v_gene: TRBV18; CDR3nt: TGTGCCAGCTCACCAATAAGTGGAAACACCATATATTTT; CDR3aa: CASSPISGNTIYF
abundance: .; j_gene: TRBJ2-5; d_gene: TRBD2; v_gene: TRBV7-7; CDR3nt: TGTGCCAGCAGCGGGAGCGGGGGTAAAGAGACCCAGTACTTC; CDR3aa: CASSGSGGKETQYF
abundance: .; j_gene: TRBJ2-5; d_gene: TRBD2; v_gene: TRBV5-1; CDR3nt: TGCGCCAGCAGCTTTGAACTAGCGGGCAAAGAGACCCAGTACTTC; CDR3aa: CASSFELAGKETQYF
abundance: .; j_gene: TRBJ2-5; d_gene: .; v_gene: TRBV5-1; CDR3nt: TGCGCCAGCAGCTTGGGGGCCGTAGGGGAGACCCAGTACTTC; CDR3aa: CASSLGAVGETQYF
abundance: .; j_gene: TRBJ2-6; d_gene: TRBD1; v_gene: TRBV7-8; CDR3nt: TGTGCCAGCAGCTTAGACAGGGGGGCTGGGGCCAACGTCCTGACTTTC; CDR3aa: CASSLDRGAGANVLTF
abundance: .; j_gene: TRBJ2-7; d_gene: .; v_gene: TRBV7-9; CDR3nt: TGTGCCAGCAGCTTAGGAGTAGGGGGGGCGAGCCACGAGCAGTACTTC; CDR3aa: CASSLGVGGASHEQYF
abundance: .; j_gene: TRBJ2-5; d_gene: .; v_gene: TRBV29-1; CDR3nt: TGCAGCGTTGACTCTCAGGGTGTAGAGACCCAGTACTTC; CDR3aa: CSVDSQGVETQYF